Here is one T cell receptor (beta chain) with its context. CDR1 is SGHTA, CDR2 FQGNSA, per germline. Trimming took 4 bases from V and 4 from J; bases not matched to a gene: 7. CDR3 length: 15 amino acids. This sample is part of a study of blood T cell dynamics during melanoma immunotherapy. Clones were read by immunoSEQ multiplex PCR, and TCRdb kept only the in-frame ones, dropping some. The repertoire holds approximately 17,000 clones, with around nine tenths as singletons. The time point here: week 3, after first cycle of checkpoint inhibitor. Blood was drawn before treatment and at week 3 after checkpoint blockade.

The sample in question was blood, obtained from a patient treated with checkpoint blockade. This sequence joins TRBV7-2 and TRBJ1-1; 9 nucleotides align to TRBD1. This clonotype originated in a human donor with melanoma. CDR3 residues: CASSSQTGGGTEAFF. Here the CDR3 DNA reads TGTGCCAGCAGCTCCCAGACAGGGGGTGGCACTGAAGCTTTCTTT.